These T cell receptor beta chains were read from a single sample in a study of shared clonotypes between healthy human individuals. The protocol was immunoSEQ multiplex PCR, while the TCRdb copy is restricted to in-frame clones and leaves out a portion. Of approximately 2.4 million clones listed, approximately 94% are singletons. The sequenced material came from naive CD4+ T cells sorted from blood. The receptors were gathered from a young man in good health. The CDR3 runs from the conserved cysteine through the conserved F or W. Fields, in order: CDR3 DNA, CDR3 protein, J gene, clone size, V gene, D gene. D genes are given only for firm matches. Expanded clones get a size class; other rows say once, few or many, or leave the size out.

TGTGCCAGTATGCAAGACTCTGGAAACACCATATATTTT CASMQDSGNTIYF TRBJ1-3 . TRBV19 .
TGTGCCAGCAGCTTAGGGGAGTCTTGGGAGCTCTACAATGAGCAGTTCTTC CASSLGESWELYNEQFF TRBJ2-1 . TRBV7-9 .
TGTGCCATCAGTACGGGTCCCCAGAACACTGAAGCTTTCTTT CAISTGPQNTEAFF TRBJ1-1 . TRBV10-3 .
TGTGCCAGCAGCTTGGGCAGGGCTTCGTATGGCTACACCTTC CASSLGRASYGYTF TRBJ1-2 . TRBV5-6 .
TGTGCCAGCAGCTTAGCGTCGACAGGGAACACTGAAGCTTTCTTT CASSLASTGNTEAFF TRBJ1-1 . TRBV7-8 .
TGTGCCAGCAGCTTAGCGTGGGGGACAGGGGAAACTGAAGCTTTCTTT CASSLAWGTGETEAFF TRBJ1-1 . TRBV7-9 TRBD1
TGTGCCAGCAGTTTACCGGGACTAGCGGGGGCGGAGACCCAGTACTTC CASSLPGLAGAETQYF TRBJ2-5 . TRBV28 TRBD2
TGTGCCAGCTCACCACCTGCGAATTCACCCCTCCACTTT CASSPPANSPLHF TRBJ1-6 . TRBV18 .
TGTGCCAGCAGTTTCACCGGTCCCCCAGATACGCAGTATTTT CASSFTGPPDTQYF TRBJ2-3 . TRBV6-5 .
TGTGCCAGCAGGACACAGGGGTTAGGCACAGATACGCAGTATTTT CASRTQGLGTDTQYF TRBJ2-3 . TRBV6-5 TRBD1
TGTGCCAGCAGCCGCTCAGCGCTGGGGGTCTCTGAAGCTTTCTTT CASSRSALGVSEAFF TRBJ1-1 . TRBV6-1 .
TGTGCCAGCAGTCCGGGGGTGTTGGGCACCGGGGAGCTGTTTTTT CASSPGVLGTGELFF TRBJ2-2 . TRBV28 .
TGTGCCAGCAGTTACTCGTGGCAGGGACTTGGTTCACCCCTCCACTTT CASSYSWQGLGSPLHF TRBJ1-6 . TRBV6-5 .
TGTGCCAGCAGCCCATATCTCGGAGGGCTTTACGAGCAGTACTTC CASSPYLGGLYEQYF TRBJ2-7 . TRBV5-4 .
TGTGCCAGCAGCTTAGTAGCGGGGGTAGAGACCCAGTACTTC CASSLVAGVETQYF TRBJ2-5 . TRBV7-2 TRBD2
TGCGCCAGCAGCCAAGGGGCCTCTCTTGGCACTGAAGCTTTCTTT CASSQGASLGTEAFF TRBJ1-1 once TRBV4-3 .
TGTGCCAGCTCCCCTGGGACAAGTTTACACTATGGCTACACCTTC CASSPGTSLHYGYTF TRBJ1-2 . TRBV18 .
TGCGCCAGCAGCCATATAGGGCCCCAAGAGACCCAGTACTTC CASSHIGPQETQYF TRBJ2-5 . TRBV4-3 .
TGTGCCAGCAGTTACTTGGGGGGCAGAGGGTACTACGAGCAGTACTTC CASSYLGGRGYYEQYF TRBJ2-7 . TRBV6-6 .
TGTGCCAGCAGCTTTGGACAGGGTCTCGAGGAGCTGTTTTTT CASSFGQGLEELFF TRBJ2-2 . TRBV7-9 TRBD1
TGTGCCAGCAGTTCCCAGGGGGCCGGGGCCAACGTCCTGACTTTC CASSSQGAGANVLTF TRBJ2-6 once TRBV28 TRBD1